This TCR beta chain was identified in a study of CD8 T cells in ankylosing spondylitis. V dropped 7 bases and J dropped 1 base, with 13 bases sitting between them. The CDR3 loop spans 14 amino acids. Germline CDR1 and CDR2: MNHNS and SASEGT. 5'-RACE, quantitative and with molecular barcodes, yielded the TCR beta libraries. MiXCR, applied by TCRdb to the 5' RACE reads, yields one record per CDR3 protein. Here the sample spans a few hundred thousand distinct CDR3 sequences, around 21% being singletons. The sample holds a few counts of this clonotype. What it binds is unknown. Study results and limitations: It was reported that disease-linked clones were significantly enriched in matched ankylosing spondylitis synovial fluid. A number of the motif variants had already been described in reactive arthritis synovial fluid and blood. Characteristic of ankylosing spondylitis blood, it appeared, was a TCR beta motif comprising roughly 8 highly homologous variants.

The chain couples TRBV6-1 to TRBJ1-1; D ambiguous. This TCR came from a female donor with ankylosing spondylitis or in good health (not recorded which). Sequenced input: blood, either unsorted or a sorted T cell fraction (not recorded which). The CDR3 DNA sequence: TGTGCCAGCATGCCCAACTGGGGGAACACTGAAGCTTTCTTT. Translation gives CASMPNWGNTEAFF.